One and the same sample provided the 16 T cell receptor beta chains below, sequenced in a study of cytomegalovirus exposure and HLA in healthy donors (dated by TCRdb to about 2017). The library was made by the immunoSEQ multiplex PCR assay. A mixture of 60 forward primers for TCR Vbeta segments and 13 reverse primers for TCR Jbeta segments was used in the multiplex PCR. TCRdb's version of the immuneACCESS table is confined to in-frame rearrangements and falls short of the full clone set. An unresolved V gene accounts for under half of the shortfall where checked; the remainder is of unknown origin. The table for this sample lists about 190,000 clones; more than 85% of them were counted only once. Of the sample, roughly 1.7% is held by the ten largest clones. Specimen: PBMCs. The receptors come from a woman between 18 and 30 years old in good health and CMV-seronegative.

V and J are TRBV10-1 and TRBJ2-1, with TRBD2 identical over 15 bases. CDR1 is WNHNN and CDR2 is SYGVQD in the germline V gene (reference sequence). J gave up 0 bases and V 3 bases, and 12 bases lay outside the gene matches. The CDR3 contains 21 residues. The CDR3 protein is CASSDSSGTSGGKSSYNEQFF. CDR3 bases: TGCGCCAGCAGTGATTCCTCCGGGACTAGCGGGGGGAAAAGCTCCTACAATGAGCAGTTCTTC.

The chain recombines TRBV20-1 with TRBJ2-3, with unresolved D. The CDR3 runs to 11 residues. With 6 bases removed from V and 4 bases from J, the gap between germline ends came to 8 bases. Germline V gene sequence: CDR1 DFQATT, CDR2 SNEGSKA (reference sequence). This chain's CDR3 is CSARPSDTQYF. The CDR3 coding sequence is TGCAGTGCGAGACCCTCAGATACGCAGTATTTT.

The gene calls are TRBV29-1 and TRBJ2-7, with TRBD2 identical over 9 bases. The CDR3 runs 13 residues. J was trimmed by 3 bases and V by 2 bases; bases with no gene match: 2. From germline, CDR1 is SQVTM and CDR2 ANQGSEA. CDR3 sequence: CSVELAGFYEQYF. The CDR3 DNA reads TGCAGCGTTGAACTAGCGGGATTCTACGAGCAGTACTTC.

The chain's CDR3 is CASSIVGSGSYEQYF. CDR3 coding DNA: TGTGCCAGTAGTATAGTCGGGAGCGGGTCCTACGAGCAGTACTTC. The V and J genes are TRBV19 and TRBJ2-7; TRBD2 might be the D (6 bases). The CDR3 loop spans 15 amino acids. Germline V gives CDR1 LNHDA, CDR2 SQIVND (reference sequence). V lost 1 base, J lost 1 base, and 11 bases lay in between.

This clone was observed once. The J gene is TRBJ1-2, the V gene TRBV7-9; D is ambiguous. This CDR3 spans 13 amino acids. Germline CDR1 reads SEHNR; CDR2 reads FQNEAQ (reference sequence). Trimming took off 1 base at V and 4 bases at J, with 7 bases between the two ends. The DNA of the CDR3 is TGTGCCAGCAGCTTAGTTACCAGCTATGGCTACACCTTC. It encodes CASSLVTSYGYTF.

The V gene is TRBV28, the J gene TRBJ2-1, with a possible D match to TRBD1 (6 bases). The CDR3 spans 15 residues. From germline, CDR1 is MDHEN and CDR2 SYDVKM. Between the trimmed V and J ends, which lost 4 bases and 10 bases, there was a span of 20 bases. The CDR3, as DNA: TGTGCCAGCAGTTCCGGGACAACCGCCGTAGAAGAGCAGTTCTTC. Translating it yields CASSSGTTAVEEQFF.

This chain connects TRBV19 to TRBJ2-1; 9 bases match TRBD1. The CDR3 is made up of 14 amino acids. Germline V gene sequence: CDR1 LNHDA, CDR2 SQIVND (reference sequence). With V trimmed by 4 bases and J by 8 bases, 6 bases remained unmatched. Here the CDR3 DNA reads TGTGCCAGTAGTACCGCGGGACAGGGCCATGAGCAGTTCTTC. Translating gives CASSTAGQGHEQFF.

This chain connects TRBV5-4 to TRBJ2-1; 9 bases line up with TRBD1. V gave up 5 bases and J gave up 9 bases; unmatched junction bases: 9. This CDR3 region has 14 residues. Germline V gene lookup returns CDR1 SGHNT and CDR2 YYREEE (reference sequence). Here the CDR3 DNA reads TGTGCCAGCAGATCCTCGGGACAGGGAGGTGAGCAGTTCTTC. Translation: CASRSSGQGGEQFF.

This chain links TRBV7-2 with TRBJ2-7; 8 bases fit TRBD2. The CDR3 sequence is 14 residues long. Trimming at V came to 4 bases and at J to 2 bases, leaving 4 bases not matched to a gene. Per germline, CDR1 SGHTA and CDR2 FQGNSA. The CDR3 coding sequence is TGTGCCAGCAGCTCGAGCGGGGGACCCTACGAGCAGTACTTC. Amino acid sequence: CASSSSGGPYEQYF.

The rearrangement joins TRBV5-1 to TRBJ1-2, with 7 positions matching TRBD1. Losses at the gene ends were 6 bases for V and 0 bases for J; bases not matched to a gene: 5. Germline CDR1 SGHRS, CDR2 YFSETQ. The CDR3 totals 14 residues. The CDR3 DNA reads TGCGCCAGCAAGGGACAGTCTACTAACTATGGCTACACCTTC. Its protein product is CASKGQSTNYGYTF. Filled out from reference TRBV5-1 and TRBJ1-2, the complete variable domain reads KAGVTQTPRYLIKTRGQQVTLSCSPISGHRSVSWYQQTPGQGLQFLFEYFSETQRNKGNFPGRFSGRQFSNSRSEMNVSTLELGDSALYLCASKGQSTNYGYTFGSGTRLTVV.

Of note for this clone: At one boundary the junction diverges from the germline segment, which might be a read error. J is TRBJ1-6 and V is TRBV7-9, with 8 bases that match TRBD1. There are 15 residues in the CDR3. The germline V gene has CDR1 SEHNR and CDR2 FQNEAQ (reference sequence). Here the CDR3 DNA reads TGTTCCAGCAGCGGACAGGGTTCGAATAATTCACCCCTCCACTTT. Its translation: CSSSGQGSNNSPLHF.

This clone rates as medium-sized. The chain combines TRBV5-1 with TRBJ2-1; 7 bases match TRBD2. CDR1 and CDR2 (germline): SGHRS, YFSETQ. Losses at the gene ends were 4 bases for V and 7 bases for J; bases not matched to a gene: 5. The CDR3 extends over 13 amino acids. In DNA form, the CDR3 reads TGCGCCAGCAGCGAGCTAGCGGTTAATGAGCAGTTCTTC. This translates into CASSELAVNEQFF.

CDR3 region: CASGAQGDSPLHF. The DNA for the CDR3 is TGTGCCAGCGGTGCCCAGGGGGACTCACCCCTCCACTTT. The gene calls are TRBV7-9 and TRBJ1-6, with 7 bases lining up with TRBD1. V was clipped by 8 bases and J by 10 bases; unmatched bases: 8. This CDR3 comprises 13 residues. Looked up from germline, CDR1 is SEHNR and CDR2 is FQNEAQ (reference sequence). The full variable domain, completed using reference TRBV7-9 and TRBJ1-6, is DTGVSQNPRHKITKRGQNVTFRCDPISEHNRLYWYRQTLGQGPEFLTYFQNEAQLEKSRLLSDRFSAERPKGSFSTLEIQRTEQGDSAMYLCASGAQGDSPLHFGNGTRLTVT.

The table lists this clone with a few counts. V is TRBV27 and J is TRBJ2-1, with 8 positions matching TRBD2. After removal of 8 bases from V and 1 base from J, the junction contained 19 bases not matched to a gene. The CDR3 is 19 residues long. The germline V gene has CDR1 MNHEY and CDR2 SMNVEV (reference sequence). CDR3 in amino acids: CASRSDSGSPPGSYNEQFF. In DNA, the CDR3 is TGTGCCAGCCGATCAGACAGCGGGAGTCCCCCAGGTTCCTACAATGAGCAGTTCTTC.

The genes are TRBV7-8 and TRBJ1-5, with unresolved D. Trimming left V 2 bases short and J 6 bases short, with 8 bases between. The CDR3 is 13 amino acids. The germline V gene has CDR1 SGHVS and CDR2 FQNEAQ. CDR3 protein: CASSLMESQPQHF. In DNA, the CDR3 is TGTGCCAGCAGCTTAATGGAGAGTCAGCCCCAGCATTTT.

J is TRBJ1-2 and V is TRBV6-6; no definite D call. Trimming stripped 5 bases from V and 0 bases from J, with 10 bases between. This CDR3 is built from 14 residues. Germline lookup yields CDR1 MNHNY and CDR2 SVGAGI (reference sequence). DNA of the CDR3: TGTGCCAGCAGTCATCCAGGTGCTAACTATGGCTACACCTTC. Protein: CASSHPGANYGYTF.